The clone carrying this TCR beta chain was picked up one time. Its antigen remains unknown. PCR involved 60 Vbeta and 13 Jbeta primers. Assay: immunoSEQ multiplex PCR; the TCRdb copy retains only in-frame clones and omits some. The sample holds 140,000 to 150,000 clones, 75% to 85% seen once. The source of the sample is a study of cytomegalovirus exposure and HLA in healthy donors. General study points: Relative to equally common others, HLA-associated TCR beta chains showed greater clonal expansion in a later analysis. In a later analysis, several top co-occurrence clusters appeared linked to parvovirus B19, influenza, CMV and Epstein-Barr virus.

The CDR3 totals 15 residues. Trimming removed 5 bases from V and 2 bases from J; junction bases left unmatched: 7. Germline V gene sequence: CDR1 SEHNR, CDR2 FQNEAQ (reference sequence). The chain uses TRBV7-9 and TRBJ1-1, with 8 bases that match TRBD1. The sequenced material came from PBMCs. The TCR was taken from a middle-aged man in good health and CMV-seronegative. The CDR3 protein is CASSPKGQANTEAFF. CDR3 DNA: TGTGCCAGCAGCCCCAAGGGACAGGCCAACACTGAAGCTTTCTTT.